This T cell receptor (beta chain) was captured in a study of T-cell reconstitution after alpha-beta-depleted transplantation in children (TCRdb year 2016). Regarding the study in general: Using TCR repertoire profiling, the study quantitatively followed how T-cell immune reconstitution unfolded in children after TCRalphabeta/CD19-depleted allogeneic hematopoietic cell transplantation.

General conclusions and limits of the study: The frequencies of hyperexpanded clones fell over the following months, and after one year, T-cell counts and TCRbeta diversity were mostly attributed to newly produced T cells. About two months after transplant, the apparently early recovery of alphabetaT-cell counts reportedly depended on just several hundred clones that had expanded rapidly and came from non-depleted graft cells. In some patients, the high TCRbeta diversity seen at day 60 was put down to recipient T cells and intrathymic progenitors that had survived conditioning.

This clonotype was found many times. The target of this receptor is not known. No base-level quality is on record; no much larger clone is a single base apart. The germline V gene (reference sequence) gives CDR1 as LNHNV and CDR2 as YYDKDF. V lost 5 bases and J lost 9 bases; the stretch between them is 14 bases long. The CDR3 measures 13 amino acids from cysteine to phenylalanine. The read is trimmed to its CDR3 DNA, 39 bases read in frame from base 1. Libraries were constructed by PCR. The listed sequencing device is Illumina HiSeq 2500. TCR libraries were prepared with molecular barcoding, using unique molecular identifiers to normalize TCRbeta repertoire quantification. TCRdb applied fastp at Q25 and MiXCR to the public reads, then kept only in-frame beta chains. A single entry per CDR3 protein holds the most common genes and DNA from its merged rows. For this sample there are 200,000 or so distinct CDR3 sequences; 5% to 6.5% appear just once. Of the sample, about 5% is held by the ten largest clones.

Interpreted using the paper, the treatment or condition label stands for: allogeneic hematopoietic cell transplantation with graft depleted of TCRalphabeta T cells and CD19 B cells. TCRalphabeta/CD19-depleted allogeneic hematopoietic cell grafts were given to the transplant recipients, all of whom were children. The starting material was PBMCs, obtained before TCRalphabeta/CD19-depleted stem cell transplant. The V and J segments used are TRBV15 and TRBJ2-1; the D region possibly corresponds to TRBD2 (6 bases align). This sequence originates from a girl younger than two with combined immunodeficiency, due to receive a stem cell transplant. The DNA sequence is as follows: TGTGCCACCAGCGGCAAACTAGCTCTTGAGCAGTTCTTC. It codes for CATSGKLALEQFF.